These 15 T cell receptor beta chains were sequenced from one sample in a study. TCRdb passed the 5' RACE reads through MiXCR, listing each CDR3 protein once. The sample includes over 55,000 distinct CDR3 sequences, just under 30% of them seen just once. Sequencing input: tumor-infiltrating naive CD4+ T cells sorted from the breast tumor. Sample subset: naive CD4+ T cells, CD4+CD45RA+CD25-. Receptors were obtained from a female donor with breast cancer.

The chain has TRBV12-3 or TRBV12-4 and TRBJ1-1, with 8 bases aligning to TRBD1. The ends lost 7 bases at V and 4 bases at J; junction bases unmatched: 5. This CDR3 has 13 residues. CDR3 sequence reads: CASNGQGITEAFF. CDR3 sequence (DNA): TGTGCCAGCAACGGACAGGGAATCACTGAAGCTTTCTTT.

The chain joins TRBV7-3 to TRBJ2-2; D call uncertain. CDR1 SGHTA and CDR2 FQGTGA come from the germline V gene. V was shortened by 5 bases and J by 6 bases, with 10 bases between the two germline ends. CDR3 size: 13 residues. The CDR3 sequence is CASSPVLPGELFF. Here the CDR3 DNA reads TGTGCCAGCAGCCCAGTACTACCCGGGGAGCTGTTTTTT. Full variable domain (outside the CDR3, taken from reference TRBV7-3 and TRBJ2-2): GAGVSQTPSNKVTEKGKYVELRCDPISGHTALYWYRQSLGQGPEFLIYFQGTGAADDSGLPNDRFFAVRPEGSVSTLKIQRTERGDSAVYLCASSPVLPGELFFGEGSRLTVL.

This clonotype was observed a handful of times. This sequence joins TRBV5-1 and TRBJ2-3; D may be TRBD2 (6 bases). Germline CDR1 is SGHRS and CDR2 is YFSETQ. V lost 4 bases, J lost 2 bases, and 29 bases lay in between. This CDR3 is built from 20 residues. Written as DNA, the CDR3 is TGCGCCAGCAGCCCCCCCAGAGGCGTAGCGGAAGCAAGAACCACAGATACGCAGTATTTT. Protein product: CASSPPRGVAEARTTDTQYF.

This clonotype was observed many times. Sequence at one end of the junction differs from germline and may be a read error. The gene calls are TRBV5-4 and TRBJ1-1, with TRBD1 as a possible D gene (5 bases). Looked up from germline, CDR1 is SGHNT and CDR2 is YYREEE (reference sequence). This CDR3 region has 14 residues. The CDR3 spells CASSLGVTNSEAFF. In DNA form, the CDR3 reads TGTGCCAGCAGCTTAGGGGTGACGAACTCTGAAGCTTTCTTT. Drawing the rest from reference TRBV5-4 and TRBJ1-1, the complete variable domain is ETGVTQSPTHLIKTRGQQVTLRCSSQSGHNTVSWYQQALGQGPQFIFQYYREEENGRGNFPPRFSGLQFPNYSSELNVNALELDDSALYLCASSLGVTNSEAFFGQGTRLTVV.

V gene TRBV9 combines with J gene TRBJ1-3; D possibly corresponds to TRBD1 (5 bases). Looked up from germline, CDR1 is SGDLS and CDR2 is YYNGEE. Deletions cut 0 bases from V and 2 bases from J, with 6 bases between. This CDR3 contains 14 residues. The CDR3 DNA reads as TGTGCCAGCAGCGTAGCGACAGCTGGAAACACCATATATTTT. This translates into CASSVATAGNTIYF.

This clonotype was observed a few times. The chain combines TRBV6-1 with TRBJ1-2; a possible D gene is TRBD1 (5 bases). Trimming cost V 7 bases and J 7 bases, with 16 bases left between them. Germline-derived CDR1 and CDR2 are MNHNS and SASEGT. There are 13 residues in the CDR3. DNA of the CDR3: TGTGCCAGCACCGGGACCGCTAGCTGTGGCTACACCTTC. Translating it yields CASTGTASCGYTF.

This clonotype has only a few counts. J is TRBJ2-1 and V is TRBV5-1, with 9 bases fitting TRBD2. The CDR3 length is 17 residues. With V trimmed by 6 bases and J by 0 bases, 10 bases remained unmatched. Germline CDR1 is SGHRS and CDR2 is YFSETQ. CDR3 nucleotide sequence: TGCGCCAGCAAGGCAGCGGGGGGTTCCAGCTCCTACAATGAGCAGTTCTTC. It codes for CASKAAGGSSSYNEQFF.

By proportion, this clonotype is medium-sized. The chain employs TRBV3-1 and TRBJ1-1, with D possibly matching TRBD1 (6 bases). V gave up 4 bases and J gave up 2 bases, with 11 bases separating them. Germline values: CDR1 LGHDT, CDR2 YNNKEL (reference sequence). CDR3 length: 14 residues. The CDR3 region is CASSRRTENTEAFF. CDR3 in DNA: TGTGCCAGCAGCCGTCGGACAGAAAACACTGAAGCTTTCTTT.

This clonotype occurred many times. This rearrangement joins TRBV6-5 to TRBJ2-7, with D hard to call. The CDR3 is made up of 15 amino acids. Trimming shortened V by 11 bases and J by 5 bases, and 25 bases separated the two germline ends. CDR1 and CDR2 from the germline V gene are MNHEY and SVGAGI. The CDR3 DNA is TGTGCCTCCGAGATGGGCCAAGGGAAGGTTAACGAGCAGTACTTC. Protein: CASEMGQGKVNEQYF.

The chain combines TRBV30 with TRBJ1-2; D is undetermined. Germline CDR1 GTSNPN, CDR2 SVGIG (reference sequence). The ends were cut back, 3 bases at V and 3 bases at J, with 11 bases in the middle. CDR3 size: 13 residues. CDR3 residues: CAWSALSHYGYTF. The CDR3, as DNA: TGTGCCTGGAGCGCCCTAAGCCACTATGGCTACACCTTC.

The J gene is TRBJ2-7, the V gene TRBV2; D is possibly TRBD1 (6 bases). Germline V gene data show CDR1 as SNHLY and CDR2 as FYNNEI. The V gene lost 7 bases and the J gene lost 3 bases, with 16 bases spanning the gap. This CDR3 has 14 amino acids. As DNA, the CDR3 is TGTGCCAGCATACCCCGGCGGACAGTCTACGAGCAGTACTTC. It yields the protein CASIPRRTVYEQYF.

J is TRBJ2-1 and V is TRBV5-1; 12 nucleotides align to TRBD2. Per the germline V gene, CDR1 is SGHRS and CDR2 is YFSETQ. The V gene end was trimmed by 5 bases and the J gene end by 7 bases; junction bases not matched to a gene: 4. The CDR3 spans 14 residues. The CDR3 DNA sequence: TGCGCCAGCAGTTTGACTAGCGGGAGTAATGAGCAGTTCTTC. Its translation is CASSLTSGSNEQFF.

This clonotype was recorded many times. The J gene is TRBJ1-2, the V gene TRBV6-5; 8 bases agree with TRBD1. This CDR3 comprises 15 residues. CDR1 and CDR2 from the germline V gene are MNHEY and SVGAGI. The V and J ends lost 0 bases and 6 bases, in that order; junction bases with no gene match: 6. Here the CDR3 reads CASSYSTTGGNGYTF. The CDR3, as DNA: TGTGCCAGCAGTTACTCGACAACAGGGGGGAATGGCTACACCTTC.

The chain couples TRBV20-1 to TRBJ2-7, with no clear D. The CDR3 covers 11 residues. Trimming cost V 5 bases and J 5 bases, with 10 bases left between them. Looked up from germline, CDR1 is DFQATT and CDR2 is SNEGSKA (reference sequence). The CDR3 sequence is CSAPDNNEQYF. The CDR3 nucleotides are TGCAGTGCTCCTGATAACAACGAGCAGTACTTC.

This clonotype was counted at least ten times. This rearrangement joins TRBV7-3 to TRBJ2-3; TRBD2 matches at 15 bases. The CDR3 runs 16 residues. CDR1 is SGHTA, CDR2 FQGTGA, per germline. V lost 5 bases, J lost 3 bases, and 3 bases stayed unmatched. The CDR3 loop is CASSRTSGGGTDTQYF. The DNA for the CDR3 is TGTGCCAGCAGCCGGACTAGCGGGGGGGGGACAGATACGCAGTATTTT. Together with reference TRBV7-3 and TRBJ2-3, the CDR3 gives the full variable domain: GAGVSQTPSNKVTEKGKYVELRCDPISGHTALYWYRQSLGQGPEFLIYFQGTGAADDSGLPNDRFFAVRPEGSVSTLKIQRTERGDSAVYLCASSRTSGGGTDTQYFGPGTRLTVL.